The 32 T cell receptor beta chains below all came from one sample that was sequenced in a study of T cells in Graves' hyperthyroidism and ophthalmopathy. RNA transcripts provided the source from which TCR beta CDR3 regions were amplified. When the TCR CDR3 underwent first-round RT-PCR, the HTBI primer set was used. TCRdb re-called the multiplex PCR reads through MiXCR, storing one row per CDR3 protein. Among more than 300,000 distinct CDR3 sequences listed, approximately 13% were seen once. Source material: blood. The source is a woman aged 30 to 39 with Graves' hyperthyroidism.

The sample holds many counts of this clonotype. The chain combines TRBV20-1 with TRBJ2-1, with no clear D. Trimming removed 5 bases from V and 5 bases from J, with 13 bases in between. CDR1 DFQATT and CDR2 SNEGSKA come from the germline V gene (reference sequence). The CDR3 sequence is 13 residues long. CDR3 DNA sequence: TGCAGTGCTGGGCCGTGGTCCGACAATGAGCAGTTCTTC. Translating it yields CSAGPWSDNEQFF.

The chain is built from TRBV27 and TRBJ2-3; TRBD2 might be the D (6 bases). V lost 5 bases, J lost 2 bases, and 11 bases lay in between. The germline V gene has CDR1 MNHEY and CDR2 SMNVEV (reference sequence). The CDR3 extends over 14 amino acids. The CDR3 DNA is TGTGCCAGCAGTCCCCGGAGGGTCACAGATACGCAGTATTTT. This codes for CASSPRRVTDTQYF.

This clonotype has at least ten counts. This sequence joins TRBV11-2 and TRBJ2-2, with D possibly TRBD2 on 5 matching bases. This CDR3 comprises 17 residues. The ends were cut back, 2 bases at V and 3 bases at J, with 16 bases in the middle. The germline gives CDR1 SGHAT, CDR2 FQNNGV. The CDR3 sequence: CASSLRRANSYTGELFF. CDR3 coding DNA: TGTGCCAGCAGCTTACGGCGGGCGAACTCTTACACCGGGGAGCTGTTTTTT.

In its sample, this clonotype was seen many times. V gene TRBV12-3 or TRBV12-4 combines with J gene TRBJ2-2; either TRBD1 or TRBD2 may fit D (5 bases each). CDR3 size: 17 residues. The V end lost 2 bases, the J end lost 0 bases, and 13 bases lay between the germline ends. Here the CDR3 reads CASSLKRDRPNTGELFF. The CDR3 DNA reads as TGTGCCAGCAGTTTAAAACGGGACCGACCGAACACCGGGGAGCTGTTTTTT.

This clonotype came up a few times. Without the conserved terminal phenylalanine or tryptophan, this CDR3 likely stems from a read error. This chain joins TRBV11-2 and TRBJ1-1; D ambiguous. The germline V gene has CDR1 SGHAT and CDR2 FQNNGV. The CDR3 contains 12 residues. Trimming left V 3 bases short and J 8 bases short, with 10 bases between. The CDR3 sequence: CASSFGRVEAFL. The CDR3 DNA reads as TGTGCCAGCAGCTTCGGTCGGGTCGAAGCTTTCCTT.

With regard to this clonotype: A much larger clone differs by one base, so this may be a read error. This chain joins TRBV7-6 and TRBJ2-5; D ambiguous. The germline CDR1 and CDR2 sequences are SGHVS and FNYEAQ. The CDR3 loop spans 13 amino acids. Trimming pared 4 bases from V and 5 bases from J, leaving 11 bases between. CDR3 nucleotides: TGTGCCAGCAGCTGGAGCGCCGGGGAGACCCAGTACTTC. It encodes CASSWSAGETQYF. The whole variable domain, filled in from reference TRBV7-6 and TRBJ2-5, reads GAGVSQSPRYKVTKRGQDVALRCDPISGHVSLYWYRQALGQGPEFLTYFNYEAQQDKSGLPNDRFSAERPEGSISTLTIQRTEQRDSAMYRCASSWSAGETQYFGPGTRLLVL.

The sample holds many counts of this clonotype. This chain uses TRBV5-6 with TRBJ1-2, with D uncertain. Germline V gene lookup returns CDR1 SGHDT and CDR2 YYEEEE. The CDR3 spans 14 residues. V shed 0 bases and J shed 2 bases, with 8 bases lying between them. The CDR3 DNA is TGTGCCAGCAGCTTGGGGCTGGAAAACTATGGCTACACCTTC. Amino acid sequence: CASSLGLENYGYTF. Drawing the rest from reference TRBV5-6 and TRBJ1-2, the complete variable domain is DAGVTQSPTHLIKTRGQQVTLRCSPKSGHDTVSWYQQALGQGPQFIFQYYEEEERQRGNFPDRFSGHQFPNYSSELNVNALLLGDSALYLCASSLGLENYGYTFGSGTRLTVV.

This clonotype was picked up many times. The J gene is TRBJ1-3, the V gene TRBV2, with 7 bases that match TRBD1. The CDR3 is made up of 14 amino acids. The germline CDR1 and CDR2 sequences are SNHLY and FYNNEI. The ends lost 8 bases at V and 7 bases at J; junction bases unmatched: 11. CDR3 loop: CASFQGVYRNTIYF. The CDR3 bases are TGTGCCAGCTTTCAGGGGGTTTATCGGAACACCATATATTTT.

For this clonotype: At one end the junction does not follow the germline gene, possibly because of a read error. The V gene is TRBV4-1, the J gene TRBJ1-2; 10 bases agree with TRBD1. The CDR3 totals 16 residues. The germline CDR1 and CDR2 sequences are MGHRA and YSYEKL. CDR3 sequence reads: CASNQGPGTGEDGYTF. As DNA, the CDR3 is TGCGCCAGCAACCAAGGACCGGGGACAGGGGAGGATGGCTACACCTTC.

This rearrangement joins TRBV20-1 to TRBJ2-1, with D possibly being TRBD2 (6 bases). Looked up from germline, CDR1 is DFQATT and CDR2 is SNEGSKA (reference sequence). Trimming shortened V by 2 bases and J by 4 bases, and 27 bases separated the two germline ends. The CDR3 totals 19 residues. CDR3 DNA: TGCAGTGCTAGACCTTCCCCAGGCCCCGGGACTTTCGGGTACAATGAGCAGTTCTTC. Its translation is CSARPSPGPGTFGYNEQFF.

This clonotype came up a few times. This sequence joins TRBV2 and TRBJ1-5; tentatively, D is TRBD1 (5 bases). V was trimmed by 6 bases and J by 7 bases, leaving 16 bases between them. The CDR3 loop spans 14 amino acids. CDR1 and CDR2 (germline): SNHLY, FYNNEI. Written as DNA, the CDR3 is TGTGCCAGCAGGGGGGATCTCTTGCGACAGCCCCAGCATTTT. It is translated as CASRGDLLRQPQHF.

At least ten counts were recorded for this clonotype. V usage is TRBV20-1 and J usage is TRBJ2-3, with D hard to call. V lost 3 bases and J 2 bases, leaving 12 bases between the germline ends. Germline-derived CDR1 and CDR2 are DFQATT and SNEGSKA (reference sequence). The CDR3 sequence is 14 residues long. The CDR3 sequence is CSASSSLITDTQYF. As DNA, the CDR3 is TGCAGTGCTAGTTCGTCTCTTATCACAGATACGCAGTATTTT.

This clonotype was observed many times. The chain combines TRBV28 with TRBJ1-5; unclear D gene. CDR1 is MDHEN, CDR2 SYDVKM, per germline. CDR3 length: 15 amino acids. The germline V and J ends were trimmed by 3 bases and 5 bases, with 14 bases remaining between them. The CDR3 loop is CASSFRSPVDQPQHF. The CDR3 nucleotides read TGTGCCAGCAGTTTTCGGTCACCGGTAGATCAGCCCCAGCATTTT.

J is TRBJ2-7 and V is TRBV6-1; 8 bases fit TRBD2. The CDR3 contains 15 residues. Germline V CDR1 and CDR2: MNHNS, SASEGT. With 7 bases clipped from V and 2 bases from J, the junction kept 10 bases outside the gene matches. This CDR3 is CASTQGRGATYEQYF. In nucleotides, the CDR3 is TGTGCCAGCACCCAAGGGCGGGGGGCAACCTACGAGCAGTACTTC.

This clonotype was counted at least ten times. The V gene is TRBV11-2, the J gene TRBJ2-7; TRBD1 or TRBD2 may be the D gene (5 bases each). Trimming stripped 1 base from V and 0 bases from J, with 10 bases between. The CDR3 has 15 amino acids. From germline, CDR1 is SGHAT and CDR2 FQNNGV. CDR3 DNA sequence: TGTGCCAGCAGCTTAGTGGGGGAAGTCTCCTACGAGCAGTACTTC. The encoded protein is CASSLVGEVSYEQYF.

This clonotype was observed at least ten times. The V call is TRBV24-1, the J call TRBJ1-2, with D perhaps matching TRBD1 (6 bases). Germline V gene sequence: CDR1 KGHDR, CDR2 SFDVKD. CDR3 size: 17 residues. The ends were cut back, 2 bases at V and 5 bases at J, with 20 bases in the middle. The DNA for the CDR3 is TGTGCCACCAGTGATTCGGGGAGGGGGGGCTCCGCATATGGCTACACCTTC. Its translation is CATSDSGRGGSAYGYTF.

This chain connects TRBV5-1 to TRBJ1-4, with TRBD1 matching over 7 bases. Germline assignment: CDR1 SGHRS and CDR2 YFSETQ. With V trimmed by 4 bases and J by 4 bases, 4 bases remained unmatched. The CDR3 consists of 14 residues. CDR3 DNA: TGCGCCAGCAGCCTGGGACAGATTAATGAAAAACTGTTTTTT. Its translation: CASSLGQINEKLFF.

The CDR3, as DNA: TGTGCCACTTCCCCTACCGGGACAGGGAGGACAGATACGCAGTATTTT. Its protein is CATSPTGTGRTDTQYF. The chain combines TRBV15 with TRBJ2-3; 9 positions agree with TRBD1. CDR3 size: 16 residues. Germline assignment: CDR1 LNHNV and CDR2 YYDKDF (reference sequence). Unmatched junction bases numbered 13, after V lost 9 bases and J lost 3 bases.

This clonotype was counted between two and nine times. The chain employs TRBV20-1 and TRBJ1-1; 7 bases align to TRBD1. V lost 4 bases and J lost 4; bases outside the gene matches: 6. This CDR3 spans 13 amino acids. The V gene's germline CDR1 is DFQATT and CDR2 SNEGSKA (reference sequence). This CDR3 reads CSANRGRITEAFF. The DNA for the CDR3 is TGCAGTGCTAACAGGGGCAGGATCACTGAAGCTTTCTTT.

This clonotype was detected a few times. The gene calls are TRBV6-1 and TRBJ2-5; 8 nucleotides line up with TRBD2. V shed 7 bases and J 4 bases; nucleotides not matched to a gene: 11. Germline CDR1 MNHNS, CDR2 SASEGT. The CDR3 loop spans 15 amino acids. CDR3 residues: CASTLTREGLETQYF. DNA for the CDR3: TGTGCCAGCACATTAACCCGGGAGGGCCTAGAGACCCAGTACTTC.

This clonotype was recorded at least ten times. CDR3 coding DNA: TGTGCCAGCAGTTCTCTAGCGGGAGAATCGGTATCCAAAAACATTCAGTACTTC. Translated, it gives CASSSLAGESVSKNIQYF. The chain recombines TRBV28 with TRBJ2-4; 10 bases are shared with TRBD2. The germline V gene has CDR1 MDHEN and CDR2 SYDVKM. The trim removed 4 bases at V and 2 bases at J, leaving 11 bases unmatched. The CDR3 has 18 amino acids.

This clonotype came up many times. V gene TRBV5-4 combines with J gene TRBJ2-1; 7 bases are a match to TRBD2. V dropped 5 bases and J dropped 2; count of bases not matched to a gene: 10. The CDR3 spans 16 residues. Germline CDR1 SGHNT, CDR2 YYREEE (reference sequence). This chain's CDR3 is CASSSLGEGPYNEQFF. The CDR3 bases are TGTGCCAGCAGTTCGCTGGGGGAGGGCCCCTACAATGAGCAGTTCTTC.

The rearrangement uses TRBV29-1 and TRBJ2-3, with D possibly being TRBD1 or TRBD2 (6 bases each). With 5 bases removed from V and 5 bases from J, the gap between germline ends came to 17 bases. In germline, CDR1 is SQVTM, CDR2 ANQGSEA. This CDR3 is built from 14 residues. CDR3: CSVISARGGDTQYF. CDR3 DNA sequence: TGCAGCGTTATATCGGCCAGGGGAGGAGATACGCAGTATTTT.

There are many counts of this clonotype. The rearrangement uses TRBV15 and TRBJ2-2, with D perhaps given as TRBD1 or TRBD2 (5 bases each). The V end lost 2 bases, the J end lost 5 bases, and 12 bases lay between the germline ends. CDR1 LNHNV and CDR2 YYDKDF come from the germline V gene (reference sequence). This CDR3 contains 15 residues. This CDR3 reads CATSRLGDGTGELFF. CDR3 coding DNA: TGTGCCACCAGCAGACTAGGGGACGGTACCGGGGAGCTGTTTTTT.

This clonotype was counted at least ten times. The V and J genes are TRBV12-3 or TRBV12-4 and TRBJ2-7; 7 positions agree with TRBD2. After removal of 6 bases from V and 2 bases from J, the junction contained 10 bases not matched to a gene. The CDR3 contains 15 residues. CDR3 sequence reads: CASSRATGGTYEQYF. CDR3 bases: TGTGCCAGCAGCCGAGCAACGGGAGGTACCTACGAGCAGTACTTC.

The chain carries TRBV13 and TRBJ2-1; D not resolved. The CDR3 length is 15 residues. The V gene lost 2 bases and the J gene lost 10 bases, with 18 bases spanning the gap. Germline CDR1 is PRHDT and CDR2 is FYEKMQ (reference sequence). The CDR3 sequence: CASSLYDTERREQFF. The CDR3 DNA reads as TGTGCCAGCAGCTTATACGACACGGAACGTAGAGAGCAGTTCTTC.

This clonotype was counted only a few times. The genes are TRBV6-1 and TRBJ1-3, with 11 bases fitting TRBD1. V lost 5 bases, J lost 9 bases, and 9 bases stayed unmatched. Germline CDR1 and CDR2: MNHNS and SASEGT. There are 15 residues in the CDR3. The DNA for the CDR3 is TGTGCCAGCAGTAGGGACAGGGGGTCGGATGCCACCATATATTTT. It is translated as CASSRDRGSDATIYF.

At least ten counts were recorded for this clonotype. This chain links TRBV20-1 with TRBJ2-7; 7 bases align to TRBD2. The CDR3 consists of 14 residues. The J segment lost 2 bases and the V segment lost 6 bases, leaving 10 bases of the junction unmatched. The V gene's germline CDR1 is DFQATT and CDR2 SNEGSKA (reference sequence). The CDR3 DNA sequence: TGCAGTGCCCGGGGGGAGATGAGTACCTACGAGCAGTACTTC. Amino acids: CSARGEMSTYEQYF.

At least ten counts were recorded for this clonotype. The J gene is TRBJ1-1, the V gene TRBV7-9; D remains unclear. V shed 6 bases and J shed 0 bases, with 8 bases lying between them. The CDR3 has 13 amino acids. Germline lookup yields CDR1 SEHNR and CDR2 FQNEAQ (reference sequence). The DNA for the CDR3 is TGTGCCAGCAGTCAGAAGGTGAACACTGAAGCTTTCTTT. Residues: CASSQKVNTEAFF.

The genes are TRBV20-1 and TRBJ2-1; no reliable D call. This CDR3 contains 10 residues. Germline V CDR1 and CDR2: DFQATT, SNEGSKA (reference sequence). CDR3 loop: CGANYNEQFF. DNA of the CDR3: TGCGGCGCCAATTACAATGAGCAGTTCTTC.

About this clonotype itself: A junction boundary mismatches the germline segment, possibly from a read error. CDR3 sequence reads: CAIGDRGFDEQYF. Written as DNA, the CDR3 is TGTGCCATCGGTGACAGGGGATTCGACGAGCAGTACTTC. This chain joins TRBV10-3 and TRBJ2-7; 8 bases fit TRBD1. CDR1 and CDR2 from the germline V gene are ENHRY and SYGVKD. The length of the CDR3 is 13 residues.

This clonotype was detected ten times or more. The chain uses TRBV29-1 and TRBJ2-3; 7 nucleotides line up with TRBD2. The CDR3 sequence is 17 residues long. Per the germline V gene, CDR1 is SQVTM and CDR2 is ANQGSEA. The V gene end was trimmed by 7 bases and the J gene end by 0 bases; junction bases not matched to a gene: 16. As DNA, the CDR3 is TGCAGCGCCCGAAAGACCCCACTAGCGAAAAGCACAGATACGCAGTATTTT. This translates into CSARKTPLAKSTDTQYF.